These 15 T cell receptor beta chains share one sample of origin, sequenced in a study of response to subunit inactivated influenza vaccine. One entry per CDR3 protein, called by TCRdb with MiXCR from the RT-PCR reads. The sample has about 700,000 distinct CDR3 sequences; about a sixth are singletons. Sequencing was performed on PBMCs from blood, taken roughly 12 days after vaccination. These receptor sequences come from a man between 50 and 59 years old who received an inactivated influenza vaccine.

This clonotype was counted a few times. The chain links TRBV5-1 to TRBJ2-5; TRBD2 might be the D (6 bases). The germline gives CDR1 SGHRS, CDR2 YFSETQ. Trimming left V 4 bases short and J 5 bases short, with 15 bases between. This CDR3 spans 14 amino acids. The CDR3 spells CASSKGGVAETQYF. CDR3 DNA: TGCGCCAGCAGCAAAGGCGGGGTAGCGGAGACCCAGTACTTC.

The chain joins TRBV28 to TRBJ2-7; D is possibly TRBD1 (6 bases). Germline V gene data show CDR1 as MDHEN and CDR2 as SYDVKM. V shed 2 bases and J shed 6 bases, with 17 bases lying between them. This CDR3 region has 15 residues. The chain's CDR3 is CASSLMSRGWLEQYF. CDR3 in DNA: TGTGCCAGCAGTTTAATGTCGAGGGGGTGGCTCGAGCAGTACTTC.

In this sample, this clonotype turned up a few times. This chain connects TRBV5-1 to TRBJ2-3; D may be TRBD2 (5 bases). The CDR3 contains 17 residues. CDR1 is SGHRS, CDR2 YFSETQ, per germline. The V end was cut by 0 bases, the J end by 1 base, with 15 bases between. CDR3 coding DNA: TGCGCCAGCAGCTTGGCCAATTGGGAGCGGCGCACAGATACGCAGTATTTT. As protein: CASSLANWERRTDTQYF.

The genes are TRBV18 and TRBJ2-3; 11 bases are a match to TRBD2. Per germline, CDR1 KGHSH and CDR2 LQKENI. CDR3 length: 18 residues. With 2 bases clipped from V and 0 bases from J, the junction kept 7 bases outside the gene matches. The CDR3 coding sequence is TGTGCCAGCTCACCAGGTGCTAGCGGGAGGCCTAGCACAGATACGCAGTATTTT. Its protein is CASSPGASGRPSTDTQYF.

This clonotype was observed once. CDR3 amino acids: CASSYGPNEQFF. Written as DNA, the CDR3 is TGTGCCAGCAGTTACGGCCCCAATGAGCAGTTCTTC. The rearrangement uses TRBV6-2 or TRBV6-3 and TRBJ2-1; D remains unclear. V was pared by 2 bases and J by 6 bases, with 5 bases between. The length of the CDR3 is 12 residues. The V gene's germline CDR1 is MNHEY and CDR2 SVGEGT.

This clonotype was seen a handful of times. The genes are TRBV7-6 and TRBJ2-3; D is ambiguous. The CDR3 totals 15 residues. In germline, CDR1 is SGHVS, CDR2 FNYEAQ. V was trimmed by 1 base and J by 6 bases, leaving 14 bases between them. CDR3 amino acids: CASSLVSGAPDTQYF. CDR3 nucleotides: TGTGCCAGCAGCTTAGTTTCGGGTGCCCCGGATACGCAGTATTTT.

V gene TRBV6-6 combines with J gene TRBJ1-1; perhaps TRBD1 as D (5 bases). V was trimmed by 9 bases and J by 1 base, leaving 12 bases between them. CDR3 size: 13 residues. Germline V gives CDR1 MNHNY, CDR2 SVGAGI (reference sequence). The CDR3 nucleotides are TGTGCCAGTTTAATGGGGCGGAACACTGAAGCTTTCTTT. This gives the protein CASLMGRNTEAFF.

This clonotype was picked up a small number of times. The chain couples TRBV6-5 to TRBJ2-1, with 15 bases matching TRBD2. This CDR3 is 16 amino acids long. CDR1 and CDR2 from the germline V gene are MNHEY and SVGAGI. V was pared by 4 bases and J by 7 bases, with 5 bases of the junction left unmatched. As DNA, the CDR3 is TGTGCCAGCAGTTTCGGGACTAGCGGGAGGAATAATGAGCAGTTCTTC. It specifies CASSFGTSGRNNEQFF.

This chain uses TRBV15 with TRBJ1-4, with D hard to call. The CDR3 is 12 amino acids. Germline V gives CDR1 LNHNV, CDR2 YYDKDF (reference sequence). V shed 9 bases and J shed 3 bases, with 8 bases lying between them. CDR3 sequence: CATGLPNEKLFF. Written as DNA, the CDR3 is TGTGCCACGGGATTACCTAATGAAAAACTGTTTTTT.

This clonotype was seen more than once but under ten times. The V and J genes are TRBV4-1 and TRBJ2-5, with D possibly TRBD2 on 6 matching bases. The germline V and J ends were trimmed by 1 base and 3 bases, with 15 bases remaining between them. This CDR3 is built from 16 residues. The germline V gene encodes CDR1 MGHRA and CDR2 YSYEKL. CDR3 residues: CASSQGRAGPEETQYF. The CDR3 nucleotides are TGCGCCAGCAGCCAAGGGAGGGCAGGCCCCGAAGAGACCCAGTACTTC.

This clonotype has more than one count but fewer than ten. The chain joins TRBV6-1 to TRBJ1-5; 7 nucleotides line up with TRBD1. The CDR3 has 12 residues. The V segment lost 8 bases and the J segment 3 bases; nucleotides outside the gene matches: 1. Germline lookup yields CDR1 MNHNS and CDR2 SASEGT. The CDR3 nucleotides read TGTGCCAGCCAGGGGGTCAATCAGCCCCAGCATTTT. Protein: CASQGVNQPQHF.

This clonotype was seen only a few times. This chain uses TRBV13 with TRBJ2-5, with D possibly being TRBD1 (6 bases). Trimming removed 2 bases from V and 1 base from J, with 14 bases in between. This CDR3 region has 16 residues. Looked up from germline, CDR1 is PRHDT and CDR2 is FYEKMQ (reference sequence). As DNA, the CDR3 is TGTGCCAGCAGCTTACGACCAGACAGGCTCCAAGAGACCCAGTACTTC. Amino acids: CASSLRPDRLQETQYF.

This clonotype was detected ten times or more. The chain combines TRBV7-2 with TRBJ1-1, with 10 bases that match TRBD1. V gave up 8 bases and J gave up 5 bases; unmatched junction bases: 5. The CDR3 sequence is 13 residues long. The germline V gene has CDR1 SGHTA and CDR2 FQGNSA. The chain's CDR3 is CASSDRGDTEAFF. CDR3 DNA sequence: TGTGCCAGCTCGGACAGGGGGGATACTGAAGCTTTCTTT.

This clonotype has a handful of counts. The chain employs TRBV20-1 and TRBJ2-5; 12 nucleotides match TRBD2. This CDR3 has 15 residues. V lost 1 base to trimming and J lost 5 bases; unmatched junction nucleotides: 5. CDR1 and CDR2 from the germline V gene are DFQATT and SNEGSKA (reference sequence). The CDR3 here is CSARVTSGGYETQYF. The CDR3 DNA reads as TGCAGTGCTAGAGTCACTAGCGGGGGGTACGAGACCCAGTACTTC.

This clonotype showed up just a few times. The genes are TRBV29-1 and TRBJ2-1, with D possibly TRBD2 on 7 matching bases. There are 16 residues in the CDR3. Germline V gives CDR1 SQVTM, CDR2 ANQGSEA. Trimming removed 7 bases from V and 7 bases from J, with 26 bases in between. The CDR3 DNA is TGCAGCGCCCTGGGGCTAGCGGAAACCCAGGGGAATGAGCAGTTCTTC. It is translated as CSALGLAETQGNEQFF.